The clone carrying this TCR beta chain occurred a few times. The data belong to a study of blood T cell repertoires in COVID-19. V was pared by 6 bases and J by 3 bases, with 5 bases of the junction left unmatched. The CDR3 is 14 amino acids. In germline, CDR1 is SGHDT, CDR2 YYEEEE. In the authors' workflow: Amplified reference gene primers provided the basis for estimating nucleated cell counts. Only in-frame clones appear in the TCRdb table, and some are missing; sequencing was by immunoSEQ multiplex PCR. The D gene and trimming were derived from the DNA, and the V and J assignments and clone size from that table. The data show approximately 300,000 clones, roughly 82% seen once.

The TCR originated in a woman aged 45-65 years with acute or convalescent COVID-19. The sample comprised peripheral blood. The chain joins TRBV5-6 to TRBJ1-2, with TRBD1 matching 10 bases. The CDR3 sequence is CASTRGQGDYGYTF. The CDR3 DNA sequence: TGTGCCAGCACCCGCGGACAGGGGGACTATGGCTACACCTTC.